The clone carrying this T cell receptor beta chain was detected a few times. Its antigen remains unidentified. The germline V gene has CDR1 MGHRA and CDR2 YSYEKL. The CDR3 spans 17 residues. The germline V and J ends were trimmed by 0 bases and 0 bases, with 11 bases remaining between them. The sample comes from a study of T cells after yellow fever vaccination. About the study: Each low-cell-number fraction was prepared by means of SMART-Seq v4 Ultra Low Input. Whole-study results and caveats: Re-detected after boosting: most primary clones, more than 95% of CD4 and roughly 88% of CD8.

TCRdb independently ran MiXCR on the 5' RACE reads; one entry per CDR3 protein. The table has hundreds of thousands of distinct CDR3 sequences, 8.7% seen once. The source of this sequence is a man aged 18 to 35 who received the YFV17D yellow fever vaccine. The V and J genes are TRBV4-1 and TRBJ2-2, with D hard to call. The starting material was PBMCs, obtained on the day of the first yellow fever vaccination. This CDR3 reads CASSQDPETPNTGELFF. CDR3 nucleotide sequence: TGCGCCAGCAGCCAAGATCCTGAGACACCGAACACCGGGGAGCTGTTTTTT.